A selection of T cell receptor beta chains follows, all from one sample in a study of T-cell reconstitution after alpha-beta-depleted transplantation in children. Using its own MiXCR run on the PCR reads, TCRdb lists one record per CDR3 protein. The sample gives a few hundred thousand distinct CDR3 sequences, about 14% of which show up once; roughly 4.3% is in the top ten. Specimen: PBMCs, collected from the stem cell graft. All receptors come from a human donor who donated a stem cell graft to a child with Fanconi anemia. CDR3s include the opening cysteine and the closing phenylalanine or tryptophan. Each record gives: V gene, clone size, D gene, J gene, CDR3 DNA, CDR3 protein. The D gene is left open where the match is weak. For some rows the clone size is stated as once, few or many, or as a class when expanded; others skip it.

v_call: TRBV5-6; clone_size: few; d_call: -; j_call: TRBJ2-3; cdr3_nt: TGTGCCAGCAGCGGGGGGGGCACCTTTCTTTCTAGCACAGATACGCAGTATTTT; cdr3_aa: CASSGGGTFLSSTDTQYF
v_call: TRBV19; clone_size: -; d_call: -; j_call: TRBJ2-1; cdr3_nt: TGTGCCAGTAACCCGGGCTCCTACAATGAGCAGTTCTTC; cdr3_aa: CASNPGSYNEQFF
v_call: TRBV12-3/TRBV12-4; clone_size: many; d_call: -; j_call: TRBJ1-1; cdr3_nt: TGTGCCAGCAGTAAAGAGACAGCGAACACTGAAGCTTTCTTT; cdr3_aa: CASSKETANTEAFF
v_call: TRBV12-3/TRBV12-4; clone_size: many; d_call: -; j_call: TRBJ2-1; cdr3_nt: TGTGCCAGCAGTTCCGATACCAATGAGCAGTTCTTC; cdr3_aa: CASSSDTNEQFF
v_call: TRBV12-3/TRBV12-4; clone_size: -; d_call: -; j_call: TRBJ1-1; cdr3_nt: TGTGCCAGCAGCCAAGCGGGGAACACTGAAGCTTTCTTT; cdr3_aa: CASSQAGNTEAFF
v_call: TRBV2; clone_size: -; d_call: -; j_call: TRBJ2-5; cdr3_nt: TGTGCCAGCGTAGAGCAGGGAGAGACCCAGTACTTC; cdr3_aa: CASVEQGETQYF
v_call: TRBV5-6; clone_size: many; d_call: -; j_call: TRBJ2-1; cdr3_nt: TGTGCCAGCAGCTTTGGGGGGACGAACTCCTACAATGAGCAGTTCTTC; cdr3_aa: CASSFGGTNSYNEQFF
v_call: TRBV12-3/TRBV12-4; clone_size: -; d_call: TRBD1; j_call: TRBJ2-2; cdr3_nt: TGTGCCAGCAGCTGGGGGACAGGTCCGAACACCGGGGAGCTGTTTTTT; cdr3_aa: CASSWGTGPNTGELFF
v_call: TRBV3-1; clone_size: many; d_call: -; j_call: TRBJ2-1; cdr3_nt: TGTGCCAGCAGCCAAGATCGGCTGGGTCTGGTCTTC; cdr3_aa: CASSQDRLGLVF
v_call: TRBV5-1; clone_size: few; d_call: -; j_call: TRBJ2-3; cdr3_nt: TGCGCCAGCAGCTTGGGGAGACGCTCAGATACGCAGTATTTT; cdr3_aa: CASSLGRRSDTQYF
v_call: TRBV27; clone_size: -; d_call: TRBD2; j_call: TRBJ2-1; cdr3_nt: TGTGCCAGCAGTCTAGCGGGGTCGTGGAATGAGCAGTTCTTC; cdr3_aa: CASSLAGSWNEQFF
v_call: TRBV28; clone_size: -; d_call: -; j_call: TRBJ1-2; cdr3_nt: TGTGCCAGTGCGTCGGGCAGGGGTGATTATGGCTACACCTTC; cdr3_aa: CASASGRGDYGYTF
v_call: TRBV5-1; clone_size: many; d_call: -; j_call: TRBJ2-1; cdr3_nt: TGCGCCAGCAGCTTGGCACAGGGATCAAATGAGCAGTTCTTC; cdr3_aa: CASSLAQGSNEQFF
v_call: TRBV12-3/TRBV12-4; clone_size: -; d_call: -; j_call: TRBJ2-4; cdr3_nt: TGTGCCAGCAGTGAAGGCAGGGTTAGCTCAGGACTAGCCAAAAACATTCAGTACTTC; cdr3_aa: CASSEGRVSSGLAKNIQYF
v_call: TRBV6-2/TRBV6-3; clone_size: few; d_call: -; j_call: TRBJ2-7; cdr3_nt: TGTGCCAGCAGTTACTCGGCGGAAGGCTACGAGCAGTACTTC; cdr3_aa: CASSYSAEGYEQYF
v_call: TRBV30; clone_size: many; d_call: -; j_call: TRBJ2-2; cdr3_nt: TGTGCCTGGAGTGTATTCGGGGACTTCGCCGGGGAGCTGTTTTTT; cdr3_aa: CAWSVFGDFAGELFF
v_call: TRBV10-3; clone_size: many; d_call: TRBD1; j_call: TRBJ1-1; cdr3_nt: TGTGCCATCAGCCAAAAGACAGGGTACGACACTGAAGCTTTCTTT; cdr3_aa: CAISQKTGYDTEAFF
v_call: TRBV28; clone_size: few; d_call: -; j_call: TRBJ1-2; cdr3_nt: TGTGCCACTAGGACGGACACTAACTATGGCTACACCTTC; cdr3_aa: CATRTDTNYGYTF